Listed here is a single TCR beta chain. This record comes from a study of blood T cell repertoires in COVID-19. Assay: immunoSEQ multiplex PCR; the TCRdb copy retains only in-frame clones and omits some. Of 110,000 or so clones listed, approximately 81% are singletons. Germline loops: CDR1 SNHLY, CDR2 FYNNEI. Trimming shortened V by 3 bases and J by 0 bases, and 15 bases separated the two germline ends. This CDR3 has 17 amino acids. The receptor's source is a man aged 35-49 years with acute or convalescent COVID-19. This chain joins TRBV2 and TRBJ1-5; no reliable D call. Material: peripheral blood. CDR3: CASSEGLAALSNQPQHF. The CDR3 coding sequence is TGTGCCAGCAGTGAGGGCTTAGCGGCCCTTAGCAATCAGCCCCAGCATTTT. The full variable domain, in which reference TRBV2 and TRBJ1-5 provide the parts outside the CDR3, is EPEVTQTPSHQVTQMGQEVILRCVPISNHLYFYWYRQILGQKVEFLVSFYNNEISEKSEIFDDQFSVERPDGSNFTLKIRSTKLEDSAMYFCASSEGLAALSNQPQHFGDGTRLSIL.